One and the same sample provided the 17 T cell receptor beta chains below, sequenced in a study of blood T cell repertoires in COVID-19 (dated by TCRdb to the early 2020s). Library generation was performed with the immunoSEQ multiplex PCR assay. In TCRdb, the immuneACCESS table is reduced to in-frame sequences with V and J assigned. These tables do not hold every clone; where another copy was compared, an unresolved V gene accounts for under half, and the others remain unexplained. The sample table records a few hundred thousand clones; nearly 90% of these occur just once. Together, the top ten hold approximately 2.1% of the sample. Sequenced material: peripheral blood. The receptors derive from a woman aged 55 to 70 with COVID-19, enrolled during active disease.

This sequence joins TRBV25-1 and TRBJ1-1; unclear D gene. Trimming stripped 1 base from V and 3 bases from J, with 12 bases between. CDR1 and CDR2 from the germline V gene are MGHDK and SYGVNS. CDR3 length: 15 amino acids. The CDR3 coding sequence is TGTGCCAGCAGTGAATCTGTAGCGGGCTACACTGAAGCTTTCTTT. This codes for CASSESVAGYTEAFF.

The genes are TRBV19 and TRBJ1-5; D may be TRBD1 (5 bases). Germline V gene sequence: CDR1 LNHDA, CDR2 SQIVND (reference sequence). CDR3 length: 16 residues. Trimming removed 6 bases at V and 5 bases at J, with 20 bases between. This CDR3 is CASSAGPGQGYQPQHF. CDR3 sequence (DNA): TGTGCCAGTAGCGCAGGTCCTGGACAAGGTTATCAGCCCCAGCATTTT.

This chain links TRBV19 with TRBJ2-1; no clear D. The CDR3 has 13 residues. Germline-derived CDR1 and CDR2 are LNHDA and SQIVND (reference sequence). Deletions cut 3 bases from V and 6 bases from J, with 9 bases between. The CDR3 DNA reads as TGTGCCAGTAGTATTGGCAAAGTCAATGAGCAGTTCTTC. It translates to CASSIGKVNEQFF.

V usage is TRBV10-3 and J usage is TRBJ2-5, with a weak D call TRBD1 (7 bases). V lost 10 bases and J lost 5, with 20 bases in between. The CDR3 is made up of 14 amino acids. Germline values: CDR1 ENHRY, CDR2 SYGVKD. CDR3 nucleotides: TGTGCCACCAAAGGTCAGGGGGGCGGGGAGACCCAGTACTTC. Amino acids: CATKGQGGGETQYF.

The chain uses TRBV9 and TRBJ2-3, with D uncertain. This CDR3 has 13 residues. The V gene lost 3 bases and the J gene lost 6 bases, with 11 bases spanning the gap. Germline V gives CDR1 SGDLS, CDR2 YYNGEE. DNA for the CDR3: TGTGCCAGCAGCGCCACTTCGGGTGATACGCAGTATTTT. This codes for CASSATSGDTQYF.

V is TRBV2 and J is TRBJ1-5; the match to TRBD1 covers 8 bases. The CDR3 is 14 residues long. V shed 8 bases and J 3 bases; nucleotides not matched to a gene: 6. Germline CDR1 is SNHLY and CDR2 is FYNNEI. Here the CDR3 reads CASRDRRSNQPQHF. CDR3 coding DNA: TGTGCCAGCCGGGACAGGCGATCCAATCAGCCCCAGCATTTT.

The chain employs TRBV13 and TRBJ2-5; D ambiguous. The V gene lost 2 bases and the J gene lost 1 base, with 8 bases spanning the gap. CDR3 length: 14 residues. The germline V gene has CDR1 PRHDT and CDR2 FYEKMQ (reference sequence). The CDR3, as DNA: TGTGCCAGCAGCTTATACGCGAGCCAAGAGACCCAGTACTTC. It codes for CASSLYASQETQYF.

This clone appeared a single time. V gene TRBV5-5 combines with J gene TRBJ2-1; 13 bases align to TRBD2. The V segment lost 2 bases and the J segment 7 bases; nucleotides outside the gene matches: 15. This CDR3 has 19 residues. Germline lookup yields CDR1 SGHKS and CDR2 YYEKEE (reference sequence). As DNA, the CDR3 is TGTGCCAGCAGCTTTGGACTAGCGGGGGCTTCAATGTCGGTAAATGAGCAGTTCTTC. Translated: CASSFGLAGASMSVNEQFF.

This clone has only one observation. The chain carries TRBV9 and TRBJ2-2, with 7 bases fitting TRBD2. V lost 7 bases to trimming and J lost 5 bases; unmatched junction nucleotides: 8. CDR1 SGDLS and CDR2 YYNGEE come from the germline V gene. There are 14 residues in the CDR3. The CDR3 DNA follows: TGTGCCAGCGAGGGAGGGGTAAGAACCGGGGAGCTGTTTTTT. Translated: CASEGGVRTGELFF.

This clone was seen a single time. J is TRBJ2-4 and V is TRBV18, with 9 bases aligning to TRBD1. The CDR3 totals 16 residues. The ends lost 3 bases at V and 2 bases at J; junction bases unmatched: 5. CDR1 is KGHSH, CDR2 LQKENI, per germline. The CDR3 sequence: CASSPSGTGTKNIQYF. The CDR3 DNA follows: TGTGCCAGCTCACCGTCCGGGACAGGGACCAAAAACATTCAGTACTTC.

V usage is TRBV5-5 and J usage is TRBJ1-1; D is unresolved. This CDR3 contains 15 residues. The V and J ends lost 5 bases and 2 bases respectively, with 16 bases between them. The germline CDR1 and CDR2 sequences are SGHKS and YYEKEE (reference sequence). CDR3 in amino acids: CASRREGVSNTEAFF. CDR3 in DNA: TGTGCCAGCAGGCGAGAAGGAGTCTCTAACACTGAAGCTTTCTTT.

This clone appeared once. J is TRBJ2-3 and V is TRBV4-2; the match to TRBD1 covers 7 bases. The CDR3 has 15 residues. Per the germline V gene, CDR1 is LGHNA and CDR2 is YNFKEQ. V shed 1 base, J shed 6 bases, and the junction held 7 bases outside the gene matches. CDR3 residues: CASSQGDTGADTQYF. CDR3 nucleotides: TGTGCCAGCAGCCAAGGAGATACAGGGGCCGATACGCAGTATTTT.

The chain uses TRBV9 and TRBJ2-2; the D gene is possibly TRBD1 (5 bases). Germline loops: CDR1 SGDLS, CDR2 YYNGEE. The V gene lost 2 bases and the J gene lost 1 base, with 15 bases spanning the gap. CDR3 length: 17 residues. CDR3 region: CASSVGYHRQNTGELFF. CDR3 sequence (DNA): TGTGCCAGCAGCGTGGGGTATCACAGGCAGAACACCGGGGAGCTGTTTTTT. The variable domain in full, with the rest retrieved from reference TRBV9 and TRBJ2-2, is DSGVTQTPKHLITATGQRVTLRCSPRSGDLSVYWYQQSLDQGLQFLIQYYNGEERAKGNILERFSAQQFPDLHSELNLSSLELGDSALYFCASSVGYHRQNTGELFFGEGSRLTVL.

The gene calls are TRBV4-3 and TRBJ1-6, with D uncertain. Trimming removed 4 bases at V and 8 bases at J, with 12 bases between. This CDR3 is built from 14 residues. CDR1 and CDR2 (germline): LGHNA, YSLEER. This chain's CDR3 is CASSRLKSDSPLHF. The CDR3 nucleotides are TGCGCCAGCAGCCGGTTAAAAAGCGATTCACCCCTCCACTTT.

V usage is TRBV5-6 and J usage is TRBJ1-6; 10 nucleotides line up with TRBD1. The length of the CDR3 is 17 residues. CDR1 and CDR2 from the germline V gene are SGHDT and YYEEEE. J was trimmed by 6 bases and V by 4 bases; bases with no gene match: 10. CDR3 region: CASSTRQGALSNSPLHF. CDR3 nucleotides: TGTGCCAGCAGCACCAGACAGGGGGCGCTAAGTAATTCACCCCTCCACTTT.

This chain uses TRBV11-3 with TRBJ1-1, with 8 positions matching TRBD1. Germline V CDR1 and CDR2: SGHNT, YENEEA. Trimming cost V 5 bases and J 1 base; bases outside gene matches: 3. CDR3 size: 14 residues. The CDR3 region is CASSADRGNTEAFF. The CDR3 DNA reads as TGTGCCAGCAGCGCCGACAGGGGGAACACTGAAGCTTTCTTT.

The chain is built from TRBV5-5 and TRBJ2-7; tentative D call: TRBD1 (6 bases). The CDR3 length is 13 residues. V was clipped by 1 base and J by 3 bases, with 8 bases between them. Germline loops: CDR1 SGHKS, CDR2 YYEKEE (reference sequence). The CDR3 reads CASSLIGGYEQYF. As DNA, the CDR3 is TGTGCCAGCAGCTTGATAGGGGGCTACGAGCAGTACTTC.